The 30 T cell receptor beta chains presented below share a single source sample, sequenced in a study of blood T cells in healthy people across ages. Then a second PCR, running roughly 7 to 11 cycles, was carried out with a sample-barcoded 5' primer and a J-beta primer mix. TCRdb recomputed calls from the 5' RACE reads with MiXCR, one row per CDR3 protein. The table lists 850,000 to 1,000,000 distinct CDR3 sequences, around 48% of them singletons. Sequenced: blood. These receptors were collected from a man under 40 in good health.

The chain is built from TRBV7-9 and TRBJ2-5; D unresolved. Judging by the DNA end, TRBJ2-1 fits better; the J call may be wrong. The CDR3 contains 14 residues. Germline-derived CDR1 and CDR2 are SEHNR and FQNEAQ (reference sequence). CDR3 nucleotides: TGTGCCAGCAGCTTACCAGACCTCCAAGAGACCCAGTTCTTC. The encoded protein is CASSLPDLQETQFF.

This clonotype has only a few counts. The chain combines TRBV4-3 with TRBJ1-2, with TRBD1 matching over 7 bases. Germline V CDR1 and CDR2: LGHNA, YSLEER. The CDR3 has 14 residues. V gave up 0 bases and J gave up 5 bases; unmatched junction bases: 3. This CDR3 is CASSQDETGYGYTF. Here the CDR3 DNA reads TGCGCCAGCAGCCAAGACGAGACAGGGTATGGCTACACCTTC.

Only a few counts were recorded for this clonotype. J is TRBJ1-2 and V is TRBV25-1; perhaps TRBD1 as D (5 bases). The CDR3 is 14 residues long. The germline gives CDR1 MGHDK, CDR2 SYGVNS. Deletions cut 1 base from V and 8 bases from J, with 14 bases between. CDR3: CASSELGEARGYTF. CDR3 in DNA: TGTGCCAGCAGTGAATTAGGGGAGGCGAGGGGCTACACCTTC.

The V gene is TRBV6-5, the J gene TRBJ1-5, with D possibly being TRBD1 (5 bases). Trimming left V 5 bases short and J 3 bases short, with 17 bases between. CDR3 length: 16 amino acids. Germline CDR1 MNHEY, CDR2 SVGAGI. The CDR3: CASSLNIAGANQPQHF. Written as DNA, the CDR3 is TGTGCCAGCAGTCTGAACATCGCCGGGGCCAATCAGCCCCAGCATTTT.

The rearrangement links TRBV27 to TRBJ1-2; unclear D gene. V was shortened by 5 bases and J by 8 bases, with 27 bases between the two germline ends. Germline CDR1 reads MNHEY; CDR2 reads SMNVEV (reference sequence). The CDR3 contains 17 residues. The CDR3 sequence is CASSLFPGAPASSGYTF. The CDR3 coding sequence is TGTGCCAGCAGTCTATTCCCGGGAGCACCAGCCTCATCAGGCTACACCTTC.

This clonotype was counted between two and nine times. The CDR3 reads CASSSGDSNQPQHF. The CDR3 region has the DNA TGTGCCAGCAGTTCAGGGGATAGCAATCAGCCCCAGCATTTT. This chain uses TRBV12-3 or TRBV12-4 with TRBJ1-5; TRBD1 is a possible D gene (6 bases). CDR3 length: 14 residues. V lost 4 bases to trimming and J lost 0 bases, with 7 bases between them.

The rearrangement links TRBV7-2 to TRBJ2-3; D is unclear. Germline CDR1 reads SGHTA; CDR2 reads FQGNSA. V was pared by 5 bases and J by 5 bases, with 14 bases between. This CDR3 is built from 14 residues. As DNA, the CDR3 is TGTGCCAGCAGCGGTCGGACGGACCGAGATACGCAGTATTTT. Translation gives CASSGRTDRDTQYF.

With respect to this clonotype: Since a much larger clone is just one base distant, this may be a read error. V usage is TRBV24-1 and J usage is TRBJ2-4; D remains unclear. The CDR3 has 17 residues. Deletions cut 4 bases from V and 1 base from J, with 16 bases between. Germline V gene lookup returns CDR1 KGHDR and CDR2 SFDVKD. Here the CDR3 DNA reads TGTGCCACCAGTGAAGGTGTTGGACGCTCGGCCAAAAACATTCAGTACTTC. Protein sequence: CATSEGVGRSAKNIQYF.

This rearrangement joins TRBV20-1 to TRBJ2-1; 12 bases are shared with TRBD1. The CDR3 loop spans 15 amino acids. CDR1 is DFQATT, CDR2 SNEGSKA, per germline (reference sequence). CDR3 DNA: TGCAGCATTTCCGCCTGGGACAGGGGGCAGGATGAGCAGTTCTTC. It encodes CSISAWDRGQDEQFF.

This clonotype was detected only a few times. This chain uses TRBV7-2 with TRBJ2-3; D perhaps matches TRBD1 (6 bases). V lost 1 base to trimming and J lost 3 bases, with 14 bases between them. CDR3 length: 16 residues. CDR1 SGHTA and CDR2 FQGNSA come from the germline V gene. The CDR3, as DNA: TGTGCCAGCAGCTTAGTTGGTGGGGGCCGAACAGATACGCAGTATTTT. Translated, it gives CASSLVGGGRTDTQYF.

A remark on this clonotype: At one boundary the junction diverges from the germline segment, which might be a read error. The chain uses TRBV7-9 and TRBJ2-1; no definite D call. The CDR3 length is 12 residues. Germline loops: CDR1 SEHNR, CDR2 FQNEAQ (reference sequence). CDR3 protein: CASTLLAREQFF. The CDR3 DNA sequence: TGTGCCAGCACCTTACTGGCTCGAGAGCAGTTCTTC. The variable domain in full, completed from reference TRBV7-9 and TRBJ2-1, reads DTGVSQNPRHKITKRGQNVTFRCDPISEHNRLYWYRQTLGQGPEFLTYFQNEAQLEKSRLLSDRFSAERPKGSFSTLEIQRTEQGDSAMYLCASTLLAREQFFGPGTRLTVL.

The chain uses TRBV10-3 and TRBJ2-1; D is perhaps TRBD1 or TRBD2 (6 bases each). The germline CDR1 and CDR2 sequences are ENHRY and SYGVKD. V lost 10 bases and J 0 bases, leaving 13 bases between the germline ends. CDR3 size: 14 residues. CDR3 nucleotides: TGTGCCACCCTAGGGGGGAGCTCCTACAATGAGCAGTTCTTC. Protein: CATLGGSSYNEQFF.

This clonotype appeared a few times. The CDR3 coding sequence is TGCAGTGCTAAGGGGACAGGGATCCGGACTTATAATTCACCCCTCCACTTT. This translates into CSAKGTGIRTYNSPLHF. V is TRBV20-1 and J is TRBJ1-6; 9 nucleotides match TRBD1. The CDR3 extends over 17 amino acids. V shed 4 bases and J 4 bases; nucleotides not matched to a gene: 11. Germline values: CDR1 DFQATT, CDR2 SNEGSKA (reference sequence).

In this sample, this clonotype turned up a few times. The J gene is TRBJ1-2, the V gene TRBV20-1; D gene uncertain. V was cut by 2 bases and J by 8 bases, with 15 bases left in between. Germline CDR1 reads DFQATT; CDR2 reads SNEGSKA (reference sequence). This CDR3 comprises 13 residues. The CDR3 DNA is TGCAGTGCTAGATCAAGGCTGGTCGAGGGCTACACCTTC. Amino acids: CSARSRLVEGYTF.

This clonotype appeared once. V is TRBV7-2 and J is TRBJ2-5, with 8 positions matching TRBD1. Germline V lookup: CDR1 SGHTA, CDR2 FQGNSA. V trimming: 4 bases; J trimming: 5 bases; junction bases outside the gene matches: 6. CDR3 size: 14 residues. Here the CDR3 DNA reads TGTGCCAGCAGCTCAGGACAGGGACTGGAGACCCAGTACTTC. Protein sequence: CASSSGQGLETQYF. Based on the CDR3 plus reference TRBV7-2 and TRBJ2-5, the full variable domain is GAGVSQSPSNKVTEKGKDVELRCDPISGHTALYWYRQSLGQGLEFLIYFQGNSAPDKSGLPSDRFSAERTGGSVSTLTIQRTQQEDSAVYLCASSSGQGLETQYFGPGTRLLVL.

This clonotype was seen a single time. The chain uses TRBV27 and TRBJ1-1; TRBD1 agrees at 10 bases. CDR1 is MNHEY and CDR2 is SMNVEV in the germline V gene (reference sequence). V dropped 4 bases and J dropped 1; count of bases not matched to a gene: 3. The CDR3 is 15 residues long. The CDR3 DNA reads as TGTGCCAGCAGTTCCGGGACAGGGGCGAACACTGAAGCTTTCTTT. As protein: CASSSGTGANTEAFF.

This clonotype was detected ten times or more. The V gene is TRBV5-1, the J gene TRBJ2-3; 7 bases line up with TRBD1. The CDR3 is 14 residues long. Trimming took 0 bases from V and 3 from J; bases not matched to a gene: 1. Looked up from germline, CDR1 is SGHRS and CDR2 is YFSETQ. This CDR3 is CASSLEGATDTQYF. CDR3 DNA: TGCGCCAGCAGCTTGGAGGGGGCAACAGATACGCAGTATTTT.

The gene calls are TRBV29-1 and TRBJ1-2, with TRBD1 as a possible D gene (5 bases). Trimming stripped 6 bases from V and 4 bases from J, with 15 bases between. The germline gives CDR1 SQVTM, CDR2 ANQGSEA. The CDR3 consists of 13 residues. CDR3 residues: CSVGASGIYGYTF. The CDR3 region has the DNA TGCAGCGTGGGTGCGTCAGGGATCTATGGCTACACCTTC. Full variable domain (rest looked up from reference TRBV29-1 and TRBJ1-2): SAVISQKPSRDICQRGTSLTIQCQVDSQVTMMFWYRQQPGQSLTLIATANQGSEATYESGFVIDKFPISRPNLTFSTLTVSNMSPEDSSIYLCSVGASGIYGYTFGSGTRLTVV.

The genes are TRBV15 and TRBJ1-1; 8 nucleotides agree with TRBD1. This CDR3 spans 14 amino acids. Germline V gene lookup returns CDR1 LNHNV and CDR2 YYDKDF (reference sequence). V shed 7 bases, J shed 0 bases, and the junction held 4 bases outside the gene matches. CDR3 sequence: CATTKDRVNTEAFF. The CDR3 coding sequence is TGTGCCACCACCAAGGACAGGGTGAACACTGAAGCTTTCTTT.

This clonotype was detected once. The J gene is TRBJ2-7, the V gene TRBV6-5; 7 positions match TRBD2. CDR3 length: 15 amino acids. The trim removed 7 bases at V and 2 bases at J, leaving 11 bases unmatched. CDR1 and CDR2 from the germline V gene are MNHEY and SVGAGI. For the CDR3, the DNA is TGTGCCAGCACCGCAGGGTGGGGGGGGACCTACGAGCAGTACTTC. Protein sequence: CASTAGWGGTYEQYF.

The gene calls are TRBV4-1 and TRBJ2-7; tentative D call: TRBD1 (5 bases). The CDR3 contains 15 residues. Germline CDR1 is MGHRA and CDR2 is YSYEKL. V shed 0 bases and J shed 3 bases, with 12 bases lying between them. Here the CDR3 DNA reads TGCGCCAGCAGCCAAGATGGGGCCAGGTACTACGAGCAGTACTTC. Amino acids: CASSQDGARYYEQYF.

The chain links TRBV24-1 to TRBJ2-5, with a weak D call TRBD2 (6 bases). V lost 3 bases to trimming and J lost 2 bases, with 9 bases between them. The V gene's germline CDR1 is KGHDR and CDR2 SFDVKD. The CDR3 totals 14 residues. The CDR3: CATSDRGNQETQYF. The CDR3 coding sequence is TGTGCCACCAGTGATCGGGGGAATCAAGAGACCCAGTACTTC.

This clonotype was picked up a small number of times. V gene TRBV28 combines with J gene TRBJ2-1, with D perhaps TRBD1 (5 bases). The germline V gene has CDR1 MDHEN and CDR2 SYDVKM. V was cut by 5 bases and J by 7 bases, with 15 bases left in between. This CDR3 has 14 amino acids. CDR3 region: CASSPHLGVNEQFF. CDR3 in DNA: TGTGCCAGCAGTCCCCACCTAGGGGTAAATGAGCAGTTCTTC.

The chain recombines TRBV28 with TRBJ2-4; TRBD2 matches 7 bases. Judging by the DNA end, TRBJ2-7 fits better; the J call may be wrong. The CDR3 is 16 residues long. The germline V gene encodes CDR1 MDHEN and CDR2 SYDVKM. CDR3 amino acids: CASTTAMGGVPYEQYF. In DNA, the CDR3 is TGTGCCAGCACCACAGCTATGGGGGGGGTACCCTACGAGCAGTACTTC.

The chain links TRBV6-6 to TRBJ2-3; D is unresolved. Trimming removed 0 bases at V and 1 base at J, with 8 bases between. CDR1 and CDR2 (germline): MNHNY, SVGAGI (reference sequence). The CDR3 runs 15 residues. DNA for the CDR3: TGTGCCAGCAGTTACTCGGGCCTCCGCACAGATACGCAGTATTTT. This codes for CASSYSGLRTDTQYF.

The rearrangement links TRBV6-5 to TRBJ1-1; tentative D call: TRBD1 (5 bases). The CDR3 is 15 residues long. The germline V gene encodes CDR1 MNHEY and CDR2 SVGAGI. Trimming shortened V by 0 bases and J by 6 bases, and 14 bases separated the two germline ends. CDR3 in amino acids: CASSYSGQGVSEAFF. Here the CDR3 DNA reads TGTGCCAGCAGTTACTCGGGCCAGGGTGTCTCTGAAGCTTTCTTT.

The V call is TRBV6-2 or TRBV6-3, the J call TRBJ1-1; 7 nucleotides line up with TRBD1. Looked up from germline, CDR1 is MNHEY and CDR2 is SVGEGT. The V gene end was trimmed by 6 bases and the J gene end by 6 bases; junction bases not matched to a gene: 10. CDR3 length equals 14 residues. The CDR3 loop reads CASSTGTESSEAFF. DNA for the CDR3: TGTGCCAGCAGCACCGGGACAGAAAGTTCTGAAGCTTTCTTT.

The CDR3 is CASSEGGGGTDTQYF. The DNA for the CDR3 is TGTGCCAGCAGTGAAGGTGGGGGCGGCACAGATACGCAGTATTTT. The chain uses TRBV6-1 and TRBJ2-3; TRBD1 is a possible D gene (6 bases). With 1 base removed from V and 1 base from J, the gap between germline ends came to 9 bases. The germline gives CDR1 MNHNS, CDR2 SASEGT. The CDR3 totals 15 residues.

As to this clonotype: Sequence at one end of the junction differs from germline and may be a read error. The chain employs TRBV27 and TRBJ1-3; D gene ambiguous. The length of the CDR3 is 15 residues. The germline V gene encodes CDR1 MNHEY and CDR2 SMNVEV (reference sequence). The CDR3 here is CAGSLEGSSGNTIYF. DNA of the CDR3: TGTGCCGGCAGTTTAGAGGGCTCCTCTGGAAACACCATATATTTT.

In its sample, this clonotype was seen a few times. The chain has TRBV6-2 or TRBV6-3 and TRBJ2-1; 7 positions match TRBD1. Per the germline V gene, CDR1 is MNHEY and CDR2 is SVGEGT. V lost 2 bases, J lost 6 bases, and 7 bases stayed unmatched. CDR3 length: 15 residues. The CDR3 DNA reads as TGTGCCAGCAGTTACGATCAGGGGGTGATCAATGAGCAGTTCTTC. Protein product: CASSYDQGVINEQFF.